This TCR beta chain emerged from a study of radiotherapy plus CTLA-4 blockade in lung cancer. About this clone itself: What it binds is unknown.

Findings of the study overall: The best prediction of response reportedly came from early blood T cell clone dynamics, with interferon-beta. Tumor-origin TCR clones grew in blood after radiotherapy plus ipilimumab.

This table comes from immunoSEQ multiplex PCR, and its TCRdb copy is limited to in-frame clones, with some not included. Of about 60,000 clones listed, more than 60% were seen once; the top ten hold almost 4%. Germline assignment: CDR1 LNHDA and CDR2 SQIVND (reference sequence). This CDR3 comprises 15 residues. V gave up 5 bases and J gave up 0 bases, with 11 bases separating them. V is TRBV19 and J is TRBJ1-5; unclear D gene. The sequencing here drew on peripheral blood, taken from a patient treated with radiotherapy plus ipilimumab. The sequence came from a human donor with non-small cell lung cancer who had a partial response to radiotherapy plus ipilimumab. This CDR3 reads CASSQNSGSNQPQHF. DNA for the CDR3: TGTGCCAGTAGTCAGAATTCAGGTAGCAATCAGCCCCAGCATTTT.